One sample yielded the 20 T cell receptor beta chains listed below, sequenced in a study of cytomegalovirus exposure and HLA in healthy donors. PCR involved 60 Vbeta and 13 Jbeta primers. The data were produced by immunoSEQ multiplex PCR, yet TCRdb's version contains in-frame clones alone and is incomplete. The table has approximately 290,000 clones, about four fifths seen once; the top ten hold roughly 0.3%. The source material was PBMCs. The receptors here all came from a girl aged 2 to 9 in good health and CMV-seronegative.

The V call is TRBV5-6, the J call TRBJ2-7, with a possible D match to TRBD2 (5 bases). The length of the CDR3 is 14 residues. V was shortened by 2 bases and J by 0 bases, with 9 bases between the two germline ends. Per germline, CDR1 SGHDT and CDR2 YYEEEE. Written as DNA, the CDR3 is TGTGCCAGCAGCTTCGGGGTCAGCTCCTACGAGCAGTACTTC. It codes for CASSFGVSSYEQYF.

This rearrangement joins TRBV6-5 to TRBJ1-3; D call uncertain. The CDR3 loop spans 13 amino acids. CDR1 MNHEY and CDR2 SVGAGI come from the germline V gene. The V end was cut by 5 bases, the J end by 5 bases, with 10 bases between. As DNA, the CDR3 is TGTGCCAGCAGTCCCGGGGTCAGAAACACCATATATTTT. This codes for CASSPGVRNTIYF.

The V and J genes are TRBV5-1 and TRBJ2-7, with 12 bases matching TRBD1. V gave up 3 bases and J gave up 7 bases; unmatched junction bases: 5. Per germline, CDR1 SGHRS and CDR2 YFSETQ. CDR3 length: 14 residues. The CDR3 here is CASSWGTGGREQYF. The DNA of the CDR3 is TGCGCCAGCAGCTGGGGGACAGGGGGCAGAGAGCAGTACTTC.

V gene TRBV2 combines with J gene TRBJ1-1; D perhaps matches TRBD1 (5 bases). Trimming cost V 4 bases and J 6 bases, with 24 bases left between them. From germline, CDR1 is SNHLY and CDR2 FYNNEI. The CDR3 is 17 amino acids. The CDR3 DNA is TGTGCCAGCAGTGGGCGAACTAACAGGAGGGGAACCGCTGAAGCTTTCTTT. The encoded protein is CASSGRTNRRGTAEAFF.

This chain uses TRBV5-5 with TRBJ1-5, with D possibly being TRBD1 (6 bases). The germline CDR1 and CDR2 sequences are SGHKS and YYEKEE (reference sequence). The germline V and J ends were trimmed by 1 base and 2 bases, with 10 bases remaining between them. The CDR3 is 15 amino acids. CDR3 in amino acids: CASSLRPGGNQPQHF. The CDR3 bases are TGTGCCAGCAGCTTGCGGCCAGGGGGCAATCAGCCCCAGCATTTT. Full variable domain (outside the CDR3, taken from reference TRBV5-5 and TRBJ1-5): DAGVTQSPTHLIKTRGQQVTLRCSPISGHKSVSWYQQVLGQGPQFIFQYYEKEERGRGNFPDRFSARQFPNYSSELNVNALLLGDSALYLCASSLRPGGNQPQHFGDGTRLSIL.

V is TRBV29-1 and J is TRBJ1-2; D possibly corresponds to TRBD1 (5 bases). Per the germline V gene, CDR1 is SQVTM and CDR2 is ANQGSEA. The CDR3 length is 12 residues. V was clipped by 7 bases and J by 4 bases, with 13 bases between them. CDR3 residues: CSGQGDGYGYTF. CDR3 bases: TGCAGCGGGCAGGGTGATGGCTATGGCTACACCTTC. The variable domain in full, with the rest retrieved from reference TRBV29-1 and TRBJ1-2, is SAVISQKPSRDICQRGTSLTIQCQVDSQVTMMFWYRQQPGQSLTLIATANQGSEATYESGFVIDKFPISRPNLTFSTLTVSNMSPEDSSIYLCSGQGDGYGYTFGSGTRLTVV.

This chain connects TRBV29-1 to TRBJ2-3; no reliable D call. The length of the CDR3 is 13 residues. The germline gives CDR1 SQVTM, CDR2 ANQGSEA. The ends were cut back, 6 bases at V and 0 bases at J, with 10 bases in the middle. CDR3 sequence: CSVRVSSTDTQYF. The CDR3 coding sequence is TGCAGCGTCCGGGTCTCAAGCACAGATACGCAGTATTTT.

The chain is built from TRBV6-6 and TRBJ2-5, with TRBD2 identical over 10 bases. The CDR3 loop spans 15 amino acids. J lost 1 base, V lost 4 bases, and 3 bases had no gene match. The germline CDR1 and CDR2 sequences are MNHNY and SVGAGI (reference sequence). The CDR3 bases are TGTGCCAGCAGTTTACTAGCGGGGAGCCAAGAGACCCAGTACTTC. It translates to CASSLLAGSQETQYF.

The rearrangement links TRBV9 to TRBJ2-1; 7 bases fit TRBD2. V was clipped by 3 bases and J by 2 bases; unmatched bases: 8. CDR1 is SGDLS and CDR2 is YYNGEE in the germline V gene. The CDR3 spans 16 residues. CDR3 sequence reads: CASSGGRGGTYNEQFF. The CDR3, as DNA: TGTGCCAGCAGCGGAGGGAGGGGAGGGACCTACAATGAGCAGTTCTTC.

In DNA form, the CDR3 reads TGTGCCAGTAGTGCTAGGACAGGGTGCTGCCAGCCCCAGCATTTT. This sequence encodes CASSARTGCCQPQHF. J is TRBJ1-5 and V is TRBV19; 8 bases match TRBD1. V lost 5 bases and J lost 7; bases outside the gene matches: 10. The CDR3 loop spans 15 amino acids. CDR1 LNHDA and CDR2 SQIVND come from the germline V gene (reference sequence).

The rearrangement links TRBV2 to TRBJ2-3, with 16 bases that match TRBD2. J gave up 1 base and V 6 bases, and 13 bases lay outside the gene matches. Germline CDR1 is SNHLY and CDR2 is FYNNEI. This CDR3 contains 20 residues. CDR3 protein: CASRTGLGLAGGRRTDTQYF. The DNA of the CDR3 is TGTGCCAGCAGGACGGGATTGGGACTAGCGGGGGGGCGACGCACAGATACGCAGTATTTT.

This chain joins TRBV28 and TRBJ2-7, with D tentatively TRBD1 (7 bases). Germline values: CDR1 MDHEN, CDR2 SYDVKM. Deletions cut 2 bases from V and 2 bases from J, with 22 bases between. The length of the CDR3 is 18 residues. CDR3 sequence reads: CASSLGLTVDRVTYEQYF. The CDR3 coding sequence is TGTGCCAGCAGTTTAGGACTAACCGTAGACAGGGTAACCTACGAGCAGTACTTC.

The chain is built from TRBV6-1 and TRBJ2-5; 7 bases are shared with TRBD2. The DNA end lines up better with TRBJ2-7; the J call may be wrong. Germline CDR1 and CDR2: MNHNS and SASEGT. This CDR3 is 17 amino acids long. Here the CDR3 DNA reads TGTGCCAGCAGTGAACCCTCCGGACTAGGCCCCTCCTACGAGCAGTACTTC. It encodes CASSEPSGLGPSYEQYF.

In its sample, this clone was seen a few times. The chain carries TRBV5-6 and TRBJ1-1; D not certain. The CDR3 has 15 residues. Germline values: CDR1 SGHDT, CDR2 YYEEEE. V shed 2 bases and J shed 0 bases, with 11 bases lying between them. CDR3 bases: TGTGCCAGCAGCTTACTTCGAGGGATGAACACTGAAGCTTTCTTT. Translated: CASSLLRGMNTEAFF.

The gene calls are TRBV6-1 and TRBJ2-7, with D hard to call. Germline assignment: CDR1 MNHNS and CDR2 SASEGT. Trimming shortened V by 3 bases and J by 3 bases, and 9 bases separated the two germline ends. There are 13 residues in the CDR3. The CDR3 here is CASSEGRSYEQYF. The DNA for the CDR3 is TGTGCCAGCAGTGAGGGTCGGAGCTACGAGCAGTACTTC.

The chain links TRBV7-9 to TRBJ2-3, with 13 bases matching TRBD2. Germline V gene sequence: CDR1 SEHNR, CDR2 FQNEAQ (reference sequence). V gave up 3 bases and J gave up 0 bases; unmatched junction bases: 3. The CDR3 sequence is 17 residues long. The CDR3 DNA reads TGTGCCAGCAGCTTGGGACTAGCGGGACTTAGCACAGATACGCAGTATTTT. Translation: CASSLGLAGLSTDTQYF.

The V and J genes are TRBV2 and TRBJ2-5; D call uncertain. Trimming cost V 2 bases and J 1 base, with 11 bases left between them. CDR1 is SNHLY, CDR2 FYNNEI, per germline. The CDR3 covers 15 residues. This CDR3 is CASSEPPGSQETQYF. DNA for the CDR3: TGTGCCAGCAGTGAACCCCCAGGCAGCCAAGAGACCCAGTACTTC.

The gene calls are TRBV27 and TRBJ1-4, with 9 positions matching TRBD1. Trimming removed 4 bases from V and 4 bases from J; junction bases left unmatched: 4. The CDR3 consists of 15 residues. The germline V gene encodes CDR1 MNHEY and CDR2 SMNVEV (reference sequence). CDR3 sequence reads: CASSSYRGLNEKLFF. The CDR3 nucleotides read TGTGCCAGCAGTTCGTACAGGGGGCTTAATGAAAAACTGTTTTTT.

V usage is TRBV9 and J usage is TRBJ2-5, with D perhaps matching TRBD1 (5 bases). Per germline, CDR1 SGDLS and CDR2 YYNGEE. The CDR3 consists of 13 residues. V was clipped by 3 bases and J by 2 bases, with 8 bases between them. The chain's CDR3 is CASSDRQQETQYF. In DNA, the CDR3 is TGTGCCAGCAGCGACAGACAGCAAGAGACCCAGTACTTC. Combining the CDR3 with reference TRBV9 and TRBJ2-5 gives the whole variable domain DSGVTQTPKHLITATGQRVTLRCSPRSGDLSVYWYQQSLDQGLQFLIQYYNGEERAKGNILERFSAQQFPDLHSELNLSSLELGDSALYFCASSDRQQETQYFGPGTRLLVL.

The CDR3 nucleotides read TGTGCCAGCAGTTCATCAGGGCGTTATGAGCAGTTCTTC. Residues: CASSSSGRYEQFF. This chain links TRBV28 with TRBJ2-1, with D possibly TRBD1 on 5 matching bases. V was clipped by 4 bases and J by 8 bases, with 12 bases between them. Looked up from germline, CDR1 is MDHEN and CDR2 is SYDVKM. CDR3 size: 13 residues.